A selection of T cell receptor beta chains follows, all from one sample in a study of CD8+CD57+ T cells in acquired aplastic anemia. MiXCR was run by TCRdb on the reads, yielding one entry per CDR3 protein. The sample comprises approximately 200,000 distinct CDR3 sequences, roughly half of which are singletons, and 15% to 20% rests with the top ten. Sequencing was carried out using sorted CD4+, CD8+, or CD8+CD57+ T cells (not recorded which) from PBMCs. The receptors come from a human donor in good health, serving as a control. Each CDR3 is given with its conserved first and last residue. The order of the fields is J gene, V gene, clone size, D gene, CDR3 DNA, CDR3 protein. The D gene is left open where the match is weak. Clone size appears in some rows only: once, few, many, or a class for an expanded clone.

TRBJ1-1 TRBV7-9 many NA TGTGCCAGCAGCGTCATTCGATTGGACACTGAAGCTTTCTTT CASSVIRLDTEAFF
TRBJ2-2 TRBV19 NA NA TGTGCCAGTACGCGGGCCTCGACGGGCACCGGGGAGCTGTTTTTT CASTRASTGTGELFF
TRBJ2-5 TRBV20-1 many NA TGCAGTGCTAGAGATTGGGCTAGCAGGGAAATCCAAGAGACCCAGTACTTC CSARDWASREIQETQYF
TRBJ1-5 TRBV3-1 many NA TGTGCCAGCAGCCATCGGCAGTCCAATCAGCCCCAGCATTTT CASSHRQSNQPQHF
TRBJ2-7 TRBV6-2/TRBV6-3 NA NA TGTGCCAGCAGTTGGGACGGTAAATACGAGCAGTACTTC CASSWDGKYEQYF
TRBJ2-5 TRBV6-5 few TRBD2 TGTGCCAGTCAACCGACCGGGACTAGCCTTACTTACCAAGAGACCCAGTACTTC CASQPTGTSLTYQETQYF
TRBJ2-7 TRBV25-1 few NA TGTGCCAGCCGAGGAATGGAGGGCTACGAGCAGTACTTC CASRGMEGYEQYF
TRBJ2-5 TRBV9 NA NA TGTGCCAGCAGCGCCCCAGAGACCCAGTACTTC CASSAPETQYF
TRBJ1-2 TRBV7-4 once TRBD1 TGTGCCAGCAGCTTAGAGGGAGCAGGGGGCCGCTACTCCTATGGCTACACCTTC CASSLEGAGGRYSYGYTF
TRBJ2-7 TRBV7-9 NA TRBD1 TGTGCCAGCAGCTATCCTCCGGGACAGGATGACGAGCAGTACTTC CASSYPPGQDDEQYF
TRBJ2-7 TRBV7-2 NA NA TGTGCCAGCAGCGCCACAGCCTACGAGCAGTACTTC CASSATAYEQYF
TRBJ2-2 TRBV28 few NA TGTGCCAGCAGTTTATGGGGGACGAACACCGGGGAGCTGTTTTTT CASSLWGTNTGELFF
TRBJ2-2 TRBV5-1 many TRBD2 TGCGCCAGCAGCTCGACTAGCGGAAACACCGGGGAGCTGTTTTTT CASSSTSGNTGELFF
TRBJ1-1 TRBV7-6 once NA TGTGCCAGCAGCCCTGTGTCTCGGACGGCTGAAGCTTTCTTT CASSPVSRTAEAFF
TRBJ1-5 TRBV28 NA NA TGTGCCAGCAGTTTACTAAATAGCAATCAGCCCCAGCATTTT CASSLLNSNQPQHF
TRBJ1-1 TRBV7-9 NA NA TGTGCCAGCAGCCCCGCGATAGTCACTGAAGCTTTCTTT CASSPAIVTEAFF
TRBJ1-2 TRBV7-9 NA TRBD1 TGTGCCAGCAGCTCCGGGACAGGGGGCAGGCTACACACCTTC CASSSGTGGRLHTF
TRBJ1-6 TRBV6-5 many NA TGTGCCAGCAGGCGACAGAGCTCCTATAATTCACCCCTCCACTTT CASRRQSSYNSPLHF
TRBJ2-7 TRBV6-2/TRBV6-3 many NA TGTGCCAGCGGAGGGACAGCCTTTTCCTACGAGCAGTACTTC CASGGTAFSYEQYF
TRBJ1-2 TRBV5-1 NA NA TGCGCCAGCAGTCAGGGGCAGGGCATCTATGGCTACACCTTC CASSQGQGIYGYTF
TRBJ2-7 TRBV7-2 medium-sized NA TGTGCCAGCAGCTTAAGATACGAGCAGTACTTC CASSLRYEQYF
TRBJ2-3 TRBV5-6 many NA TGTGCCAGCAGCTTGGTCGCATGGTATTCTAGCACAGATACGCAGTATTTT CASSLVAWYSSTDTQYF
TRBJ1-6 TRBV19 NA TRBD1 TGTGCCAGTAGCATTTTGCAGGGGGCCCACTATAATTCACCCCTCCACTTT CASSILQGAHYNSPLHF
TRBJ1-3 TRBV6-1 many TRBD1 TGTGCCAGCAAAGAGGGGGCGACTGGAAACACCATATATTTT CASKEGATGNTIYF
TRBJ2-6 TRBV11-3 many NA TGTGCCAGCAGCCACGCTGGGGGGACTGGGGCCAACGTCCTGACTTTC CASSHAGGTGANVLTF
TRBJ1-2 TRBV9 NA NA TGTGCCAGCAGCTCCCAGACGGGGATCTATGGCTACACCTTC CASSSQTGIYGYTF
TRBJ2-1 TRBV5-1 many TRBD2 TGCGCCAGCAGCTCACTAGCGGGGGGGGTGAATGAGCAGTTCTTC CASSSLAGGVNEQFF
TRBJ2-7 TRBV5-1 many NA TGCGCCAGCAGCTTGCCCTTCTCTGGAGGCCTACGGACGGAATCCTACGAGCAGTACTTC CASSLPFSGGLRTESYEQYF
TRBJ1-2 TRBV29-1 NA NA TGCAGTGTAAGGGCCTACACCTTC CSVRAYTF
TRBJ1-4 TRBV28 few NA TGTGCCAGCAGTTTACAGACAGCAACTAATGAAAAACTGTTTTTT CASSLQTATNEKLFF
TRBJ2-7 TRBV10-2 NA TRBD1 TGCGCCAGCAGTGGGACAGGGGATAGCGAGCAGTACTTC CASSGTGDSEQYF
TRBJ2-7 TRBV7-8 NA TRBD2 TGTGCCAGCAGCTTCCTAGCGGGGAACTACGAGCAGTACTTC CASSFLAGNYEQYF
TRBJ2-1 TRBV6-1 NA NA TGTGCCAGCAGTGAATTGTGGGTTGGTAATGAGCAGTTCTTC CASSELWVGNEQFF